The 20 T cell receptor beta chains in this list originate from one sample, sequenced in a study of cytomegalovirus exposure and HLA in healthy donors. With 60 Vbeta and 13 Jbeta primers, the PCR was carried out. This table comes from immunoSEQ multiplex PCR, and its TCRdb copy is limited to in-frame clones, with some not included. The table includes about 190,000 clones, over 75% detected once. The sequenced sample was PBMCs. The receptors stem from a man aged 50 or older in good health and CMV-seronegative.

The CDR3 region has the DNA TGTGCCAGCAGCCAATTACAGGGGGGTCGCGAACCCCAGCATTTT. Amino acid sequence: CASSQLQGGREPQHF. The chain carries TRBV4-2 and TRBJ1-5; 8 bases line up with TRBD1. From germline, CDR1 is LGHNA and CDR2 YNFKEQ. This CDR3 is built from 15 residues. The V and J ends lost 2 bases and 10 bases, in that order; junction bases with no gene match: 10.

The V and J genes are TRBV9 and TRBJ1-1, with D hard to call. Germline assignment: CDR1 SGDLS and CDR2 YYNGEE. The CDR3 covers 14 residues. Trimming took off 0 bases at V and 4 bases at J, with 10 bases between the two ends. The CDR3 reads CASSVGPEGTEAFF. The CDR3 nucleotides read TGTGCCAGCAGCGTAGGACCTGAGGGCACTGAAGCTTTCTTT.

The genes are TRBV2 and TRBJ2-5; D gene uncertain. The CDR3 sequence is 11 residues long. Trimming took off 6 bases at V and 3 bases at J, with 5 bases between the two ends. Germline V gene data show CDR1 as SNHLY and CDR2 as FYNNEI. The CDR3 coding sequence is TGTGCCAGCAGCCCGGAAGAGACCCAGTACTTC. It encodes CASSPEETQYF.

The V gene is TRBV9, the J gene TRBJ2-2, with a weak D call TRBD1 (6 bases). This CDR3 contains 18 residues. Between the trimmed V and J ends, which lost 1 base and 2 bases, there was a span of 18 bases. CDR1 is SGDLS, CDR2 YYNGEE, per germline. CDR3 region: CASSVSSGARGNTGELFF. DNA of the CDR3: TGTGCCAGCAGCGTATCATCAGGGGCCCGAGGAAACACCGGGGAGCTGTTTTTT.

This chain links TRBV29-1 with TRBJ1-2; 9 positions match TRBD1. The V gene end was trimmed by 5 bases and the J gene end by 5 bases; junction bases not matched to a gene: 6. CDR1 is SQVTM, CDR2 ANQGSEA, per germline. The CDR3 totals 13 residues. As DNA, the CDR3 is TGCAGCGTTTCCGGGACAGGGTTTTATGGCTACACCTTC. This encodes CSVSGTGFYGYTF.

To note about this clone: Sequence at one end of the junction differs from germline and may be a read error. The chain links TRBV10-2 to TRBJ2-3; tentative D call: TRBD2 (5 bases). The CDR3 runs 12 residues. The germline V gene has CDR1 WSHSY and CDR2 SAAADI. CDR3 sequence (DNA): TGCGCCAGCAGCTACGGACTGGCCCCCCCGCTTTTT. It specifies CASSYGLAPPLF.

This clone has more than one count but fewer than ten. The J gene is TRBJ2-1, the V gene TRBV6-6; 8 positions agree with TRBD2. The CDR3 sequence is 11 residues long. After removal of 6 bases from V and 14 bases from J, the junction contained 6 bases not matched to a gene. The germline V gene has CDR1 MNHNY and CDR2 SVGAGI (reference sequence). The CDR3: CASSPGGYEFF. The CDR3 nucleotides are TGTGCCAGCAGCCCGGGAGGGTATGAGTTCTTC.

The V and J genes are TRBV6-5 and TRBJ2-1; tentative D call: TRBD1 (6 bases). Germline V lookup: CDR1 MNHEY, CDR2 SVGAGI. V lost 4 bases to trimming and J lost 7 bases, with 17 bases between them. The CDR3 consists of 15 residues. The CDR3: CASSFETGWGNEQFF. The CDR3 DNA reads as TGTGCCAGCAGTTTTGAGACAGGATGGGGGAATGAGCAGTTCTTC.

The CDR3 reads CASSLGTGLGEAFF. The CDR3 bases are TGCGCCAGCAGCTTGGGAACAGGGTTGGGTGAAGCTTTCTTT. This rearrangement joins TRBV5-1 to TRBJ1-1; a weak D match, TRBD1 (6 bases). The ends were cut back, 0 bases at V and 7 bases at J, with 13 bases in the middle. Germline CDR1 SGHRS, CDR2 YFSETQ. The CDR3 loop spans 14 amino acids.

The chain employs TRBV7-3 and TRBJ2-2, with 7 bases matching TRBD2. With V trimmed by 6 bases and J by 7 bases, 5 bases remained unmatched. Germline lookup yields CDR1 SGHTA and CDR2 FQGTGA. The CDR3 extends over 13 amino acids. The CDR3 region is CASRLTSDGELFF. In DNA, the CDR3 is TGTGCCAGCAGACTTACTAGCGACGGGGAGCTGTTTTTT.

This clone was seen once. The V gene is TRBV29-1, the J gene TRBJ2-1; TRBD1 might be the D (6 bases). The CDR3 is 13 amino acids. V shed 5 bases and J shed 4 bases, with 12 bases lying between them. Germline CDR1 and CDR2: SQVTM and ANQGSEA. The CDR3 here is CSVRPDSYNEQFF. CDR3 sequence (DNA): TGCAGCGTTCGACCGGACAGTTACAATGAGCAGTTCTTC.

The chain is built from TRBV19 and TRBJ2-3; TRBD2 agrees at 11 bases. Losses at the gene ends were 5 bases for V and 1 base for J; bases not matched to a gene: 5. The germline gives CDR1 LNHDA, CDR2 SQIVND (reference sequence). The CDR3 runs to 16 residues. The CDR3 DNA follows: TGTGCCAGTAGTTCAAAACTAGCGGGGGGCACAGATACGCAGTATTTT. The encoded protein is CASSSKLAGGTDTQYF.

The gene calls are TRBV9 and TRBJ2-3; possibly TRBD1 for D (6 bases). V was pared by 4 bases and J by 0 bases, with 12 bases between. This CDR3 comprises 15 residues. Germline V gene sequence: CDR1 SGDLS, CDR2 YYNGEE. CDR3 protein: CASSLPGVSTDTQYF. The CDR3 DNA sequence: TGTGCCAGCAGCCTTCCAGGGGTTAGCACAGATACGCAGTATTTT. The full variable domain, its missing parts supplied by reference TRBV9 and TRBJ2-3, is DSGVTQTPKHLITATGQRVTLRCSPRSGDLSVYWYQQSLDQGLQFLIQYYNGEERAKGNILERFSAQQFPDLHSELNLSSLELGDSALYFCASSLPGVSTDTQYFGPGTRLTVL.

The CDR3 spells CASSPGGTNEKLFF. CDR3 DNA: TGTGCCAGCAGCCCCGGAGGAACTAATGAAAAACTGTTTTTT. The chain has TRBV9 and TRBJ1-4; no clear D. The germline gives CDR1 SGDLS, CDR2 YYNGEE. The CDR3 runs 14 residues. V was clipped by 4 bases and J by 1 base, with 8 bases between them.

The chain couples TRBV5-4 to TRBJ2-7, with TRBD1 identical over 9 bases. This CDR3 contains 15 residues. In germline, CDR1 is SGHNT, CDR2 YYREEE (reference sequence). V shed 4 bases and J 3 bases; nucleotides not matched to a gene: 8. The DNA of the CDR3 is TGTGCCAGCAGCCCGACCCGGGACAGGGACTACGAGCAGTACTTC. Its translation: CASSPTRDRDYEQYF.

The gene calls are TRBV5-1 and TRBJ1-2; D ambiguous. Germline-derived CDR1 and CDR2 are SGHRS and YFSETQ. V lost 4 bases, J lost 2 bases, and 12 bases lay in between. This CDR3 spans 14 amino acids. The CDR3 protein is CASSVLTANYGYTF. The CDR3 region has the DNA TGCGCCAGCAGCGTCTTGACTGCGAACTATGGCTACACCTTC.

Only a few counts were recorded for this clone. The chain combines TRBV6-5 with TRBJ1-5; D not certain. This CDR3 has 15 amino acids. Trimming removed 5 bases from V and 0 bases from J, with 11 bases in between. Germline CDR1 and CDR2: MNHEY and SVGAGI. DNA of the CDR3: TGTGCCAGCAGTGTCCAGGATATTAGCAATCAGCCCCAGCATTTT. Translation: CASSVQDISNQPQHF.

The V call is TRBV2, the J call TRBJ1-5; D is uncertain. From germline, CDR1 is SNHLY and CDR2 FYNNEI. Trimming pared 8 bases from V and 2 bases from J, leaving 13 bases between. This CDR3 is 14 amino acids long. CDR3 coding DNA: TGTGCCAGCTCACCCGATTTAGGCAATCAGCCCCAGCATTTT. Translated: CASSPDLGNQPQHF.

V gene TRBV11-2 combines with J gene TRBJ1-1; D is perhaps TRBD1 (5 bases). The CDR3 is made up of 14 amino acids. Trimming shortened V by 1 base and J by 6 bases, and 12 bases separated the two germline ends. Germline assignment: CDR1 SGHAT and CDR2 FQNNGV. The CDR3 loop is CASSLALTVPEAFF. The DNA for the CDR3 is TGTGCCAGCAGCTTAGCCCTGACAGTCCCTGAAGCTTTCTTT.

The rearrangement links TRBV9 to TRBJ2-3; 8 bases agree with TRBD2. Germline V gene data show CDR1 as SGDLS and CDR2 as YYNGEE. Trimming removed 4 bases from V and 3 bases from J; junction bases left unmatched: 7. The CDR3 sequence is 15 residues long. CDR3 DNA: TGTGCCAGCAGCCCCGGGAGGGTTATTACAGATACGCAGTATTTT. Its translation: CASSPGRVITDTQYF.